One sample yielded the 28 T cell receptor beta chains listed below, sequenced in a study of shared clonotypes between healthy human individuals. Produced via immunoSEQ multiplex PCR; TCRdb's table is partial and in-frame only. The table shows roughly 2.1 million clones, with approximately 94% occurring only once. The naive CD8 subset, CD45RO-negative cells positively selected for CCR7, excluded terminally differentiated effector memory CD45RA+ cells. Sequencing was performed on naive CD8+ T cells from PBMCs. These receptors originate from a man aged 18-30 years in good health. Some clones in this sample may be carry-over from other donors' samples.

On this clone itself: At the DNA level, this CDR3 is encoded by other sequences in the same sample as well. V usage is TRBV19 and J usage is TRBJ2-7; possible D gene TRBD1, 7 bases. The length of the CDR3 is 13 residues. Per germline, CDR1 LNHDA and CDR2 SQIVND (reference sequence). V lost 4 bases to trimming and J lost 5 bases, with 12 bases between them. The CDR3 coding sequence is TGTGCCAGTAGTACGGGCAGGGGGGACGAGCAGTACTTC. It yields the protein CASSTGRGDEQYF. Based on the CDR3 plus reference TRBV19 and TRBJ2-7, the full variable domain is DGGITQSPKYLFRKEGQNVTLSCEQNLNHDAMYWYRQDPGQGLRLIYYSQIVNDFQKGDIAEGYSVSREKKESFPLTVTSAQKNPTAFYLCASSTGRGDEQYFGPGTRLTVT.

The J gene is TRBJ1-1, the V gene TRBV9; the D gene is possibly TRBD1 (5 bases). Trimming stripped 4 bases from V and 0 bases from J, with 16 bases between. The germline V gene encodes CDR1 SGDLS and CDR2 YYNGEE. There are 16 residues in the CDR3. CDR3 region: CASSPKPAGLNTEAFF. In DNA form, the CDR3 reads TGTGCCAGCAGCCCCAAACCGGCAGGGCTGAACACTGAAGCTTTCTTT.

Concerning this clone: The same CDR3 is also encoded by other DNA sequences in this sample. This rearrangement joins TRBV28 to TRBJ2-7; D ambiguous. Germline V gives CDR1 MDHEN, CDR2 SYDVKM. V was cut by 3 bases and J by 2 bases, with 11 bases left in between. CDR3 length: 14 amino acids. The CDR3 DNA follows: TGTGCCAGCAGTTTTCCGACCGTCACCTACGAGCAGTACTTC. The encoded protein is CASSFPTVTYEQYF.

This clone appeared once. The chain carries TRBV7-2 and TRBJ2-1, with 7 bases lining up with TRBD2. V gave up 6 bases and J gave up 8 bases; unmatched junction bases: 10. Per germline, CDR1 SGHTA and CDR2 FQGNSA. The CDR3 spans 14 residues. As DNA, the CDR3 is TGTGCCAGCAGTTGGGGGGGGAGGAGCCATGAGCAGTTCTTC. This encodes CASSWGGRSHEQFF.

This chain connects TRBV29-1 to TRBJ1-5; D uncertain. Germline V gives CDR1 SQVTM, CDR2 ANQGSEA. CDR3 length: 11 amino acids. V shed 5 bases and J shed 10 bases, with 12 bases lying between them. The CDR3 spells CSVLGPLPQHF. The CDR3 DNA reads TGCAGCGTTTTAGGCCCCCTTCCCCAGCATTTT.

The chain carries TRBV13 and TRBJ2-5, with 8 bases lining up with TRBD1. The CDR3 sequence is 16 residues long. V shed 5 bases, J shed 0 bases, and the junction held 8 bases outside the gene matches. The germline V gene has CDR1 PRHDT and CDR2 FYEKMQ (reference sequence). CDR3 protein: CASSQRTGPNQETQYF. CDR3 bases: TGTGCCAGCAGCCAAAGGACAGGGCCAAACCAAGAGACCCAGTACTTC. The variable domain in full, with the rest retrieved from reference TRBV13 and TRBJ2-5, is AAGVIQSPRHLIKEKRETATLKCYPIPRHDTVYWYQQGPGQDPQFLISFYEKMQSDKGSIPDRFSAQQFSDYHSELNMSSLELGDSALYFCASSQRTGPNQETQYFGPGTRLLVL.

The CDR3 DNA is TGCGCCAGCAGCTCCGAGGTTCGGCCAGGGCCCATGAACACTGAAGCTTTCTTT. Protein sequence: CASSSEVRPGPMNTEAFF. The chain has TRBV5-1 and TRBJ1-1, with D tentatively TRBD1 (5 bases). CDR3 size: 18 residues. Germline CDR1 and CDR2: SGHRS and YFSETQ. V dropped 3 bases and J dropped 0 bases, with 21 bases sitting between them.

The chain carries TRBV7-9 and TRBJ2-7; a possible D gene is TRBD1 (5 bases). The CDR3 spans 16 residues. CDR1 SEHNR and CDR2 FQNEAQ come from the germline V gene (reference sequence). The germline V and J ends were trimmed by 4 bases and 3 bases, with 19 bases remaining between them. CDR3 loop: CASSSPMMTESYEQYF. CDR3 coding DNA: TGTGCCAGCAGCTCCCCAATGATGACAGAGAGCTACGAGCAGTACTTC. Full variable domain (outside the CDR3, taken from reference TRBV7-9 and TRBJ2-7): DTGVSQNPRHKITKRGQNVTFRCDPISEHNRLYWYRQTLGQGPEFLTYFQNEAQLEKSRLLSDRFSAERPKGSFSTLEIQRTEQGDSAMYLCASSSPMMTESYEQYFGPGTRLTVT.

This clone was recorded once. The same CDR3 also results from other DNA sequences found in this sample. The chain is built from TRBV27 and TRBJ2-4; D ambiguous. The germline V gene has CDR1 MNHEY and CDR2 SMNVEV (reference sequence). This CDR3 contains 13 residues. Trimming stripped 5 bases from V and 0 bases from J, with 5 bases between. The CDR3 reads CASSELAKNIQYF. Here the CDR3 DNA reads TGTGCCAGCAGTGAGCTAGCCAAAAACATTCAGTACTTC.

The V call is TRBV7-5, the J call TRBJ2-7; no DNA check was done on the table's D call, TRBD2. TRBV7-5 is designated a pseudogene. This CDR3 region has 15 residues. CDR3 residues: CARRPGLAGVYEQYF. Here the CDR3 DNA reads TGTGCCAGAAGACCGGGACTAGCGGGAGTCTACGAGCAGTACTTC.

The CDR3 sequence is CASSPAGLFRADTQYF. In DNA form, the CDR3 reads TGTGCCAGCAGCCCTGCGGGGCTTTTTCGGGCAGATACGCAGTATTTT. This chain uses TRBV14 with TRBJ2-3, with D possibly being TRBD2 (6 bases). V gave up 4 bases and J gave up 4 bases, with 18 bases separating them. Germline V gene data show CDR1 as SGHDN and CDR2 as FVKESK. The CDR3 contains 16 residues.

The table lists this clone with a count of one. The chain links TRBV28 to TRBJ2-7; no firm D call. Trimming pared 6 bases from V and 6 bases from J, leaving 21 bases between. The length of the CDR3 is 15 residues. CDR1 MDHEN and CDR2 SYDVKM come from the germline V gene. The CDR3 nucleotides read TGTGCCAGCAGGTGGAGTGCTACCTCTCCTTCCGAGCAGTACTTC. Translating gives CASRWSATSPSEQYF.

The chain has TRBV4-1 and TRBJ1-2; the D is unclear. This CDR3 comprises 13 residues. CDR1 is MGHRA and CDR2 is YSYEKL in the germline V gene. V dropped 1 base and J dropped 2 bases, with 5 bases sitting between them. The CDR3 region has the DNA TGCGCCAGCAGCCAAGTCTTGAACTATGGCTACACCTTC. Translating gives CASSQVLNYGYTF.

V gene TRBV7-9 combines with J gene TRBJ1-4; 7 bases are shared with TRBD1. Germline CDR1 is SEHNR and CDR2 is FQNEAQ (reference sequence). The CDR3 consists of 18 residues. V lost 5 bases, J lost 7 bases, and 19 bases stayed unmatched. The CDR3 protein is CASSDGPPTGDGGEKLFF. The CDR3 bases are TGTGCCAGCAGCGACGGGCCCCCTACAGGGGACGGCGGTGAAAAACTGTTTTTT.

V is TRBV9 and J is TRBJ2-1; D is ambiguous. Trimming cost V 1 base and J 6 bases, with 14 bases left between them. Looked up from germline, CDR1 is SGDLS and CDR2 is YYNGEE. CDR3 length: 15 residues. CDR3 residues: CASSVFGPPSNEQFF. CDR3 sequence (DNA): TGTGCCAGCAGCGTATTTGGTCCGCCTTCCAATGAGCAGTTCTTC.

This clone appeared a few times. The chain links TRBV10-3 to TRBJ1-2, with D possibly TRBD1 on 5 matching bases. V lost 8 bases and J 4 bases, leaving 11 bases between the germline ends. This CDR3 has 12 residues. Germline-derived CDR1 and CDR2 are ENHRY and SYGVKD. CDR3 in DNA: TGTGCCATCGCTGCGGGGGGCTATGGCTACACCTTC. Translating gives CAIAAGGYGYTF.

This chain uses TRBV5-6 with TRBJ2-2; D is possibly TRBD1 or TRBD2 (5 bases each). V gave up 2 bases and J gave up 8 bases, with 10 bases separating them. Looked up from germline, CDR1 is SGHDT and CDR2 is YYEEEE. The CDR3 totals 13 residues. Here the CDR3 DNA reads TGTGCCAGCAGCTTCGGGGCTGGAGGGGAGCTGTTTTTT. It yields the protein CASSFGAGGELFF.

This clone was detected once. The V gene is TRBV5-8, the J gene TRBJ1-3, with unresolved D. The CDR3 sequence is 17 residues long. The germline V and J ends were trimmed by 4 bases and 0 bases, with 17 bases remaining between them. Germline CDR1 is SGHTS and CDR2 is YDEGEE. The CDR3, as DNA: TGTGCCAGCAGCCCCAACCCAAGGTCCAGCTCTGGAAACACCATATATTTT. Translation: CASSPNPRSSSGNTIYF. The full variable domain, with the rest looked up from reference TRBV5-8 and TRBJ1-3, is EAGVTQSPTHLIKTRGQQATLRCSPISGHTSVYWYQQALGLGLQFLLWYDEGEERNRGNFPPRFSGRQFPNYSSELNVNALELEDSALYLCASSPNPRSSSGNTIYFGEGSWLTVV.

This clone was observed a handful of times. The CDR3 is CATSRDTAGGVYEQYF. CDR3 in DNA: TGTGCCACCAGCAGAGATACGGCGGGAGGGGTTTACGAGCAGTACTTC. The chain employs TRBV15 and TRBJ2-7, with TRBD2 matching 9 bases. The CDR3 covers 16 residues. Germline-derived CDR1 and CDR2 are LNHNV and YYDKDF (reference sequence). Unmatched junction bases numbered 7, after V lost 0 bases and J lost 4 bases.

The V and J genes are TRBV5-1 and TRBJ1-4, with D tentatively TRBD1 (5 bases). The germline V gene has CDR1 SGHRS and CDR2 YFSETQ. This CDR3 comprises 17 residues. The ends were cut back, 4 bases at V and 4 bases at J, with 20 bases in the middle. Here the CDR3 DNA reads TGCGCCAGCAGCCTCAAGGCCTTGACAGATATTAATGAAAAACTGTTTTTT. It specifies CASSLKALTDINEKLFF. Based on the CDR3 plus reference TRBV5-1 and TRBJ1-4, the full variable domain is KAGVTQTPRYLIKTRGQQVTLSCSPISGHRSVSWYQQTPGQGLQFLFEYFSETQRNKGNFPGRFSGRQFSNSRSEMNVSTLELGDSALYLCASSLKALTDINEKLFFGSGTQLSVL.

The gene calls are TRBV12-5 and TRBJ2-5; the match to TRBD1 covers 7 bases. V shed 6 bases and J 1 base; nucleotides not matched to a gene: 14. CDR3 size: 17 residues. Germline assignment: CDR1 LGHNT and CDR2 FRNRAP. CDR3 protein: CASGSDTTGNIQETQYF. The CDR3 DNA reads as TGTGCTAGTGGCTCGGACACGACAGGGAATATCCAAGAGACCCAGTACTTC.

The chain recombines TRBV27 with TRBJ2-5, with D maybe TRBD1 (5 bases). The germline V and J ends were trimmed by 6 bases and 4 bases, with 15 bases remaining between them. The V gene's germline CDR1 is MNHEY and CDR2 SMNVEV (reference sequence). This CDR3 is built from 14 residues. The CDR3 region is CASRGPTTIETQYF. The DNA of the CDR3 is TGTGCCAGCAGGGGGCCAACTACTATAGAGACCCAGTACTTC.

Details on this clone: This specimen includes other DNA sequences encoding the same CDR3. The genes are TRBV29-1 and TRBJ2-1; 8 positions agree with TRBD2. Trimming at V came to 4 bases and at J to 4 bases, leaving 6 bases not matched to a gene. This CDR3 is 14 amino acids long. Per germline, CDR1 SQVTM and CDR2 ANQGSEA. The CDR3 DNA reads as TGCAGCGTTGCCGGGACTAGTGGGTACAATGAGCAGTTCTTC. Translated: CSVAGTSGYNEQFF.

This sequence joins TRBV28 and TRBJ2-5; TRBD2 agrees at 7 bases. The V segment lost 4 bases and the J segment 4 bases; nucleotides outside the gene matches: 15. Germline assignment: CDR1 MDHEN and CDR2 SYDVKM. This CDR3 is 17 amino acids long. The CDR3 protein is CASSSPPPGGVGETQYF. Written as DNA, the CDR3 is TGTGCCAGCAGTTCGCCCCCCCCGGGGGGAGTTGGAGAGACCCAGTACTTC. The full variable domain, completed using reference TRBV28 and TRBJ2-5, is DVKVTQSSRYLVKRTGEKVFLECVQDMDHENMFWYRQDPGLGLRLIYFSYDVKMKEKGDIPEGYSVSREKKERFSLILESASTNQTSMYLCASSSPPPGGVGETQYFGPGTRLLVL.

This clone was recorded only once. The DNA of the CDR3 is TGCGCCAGCAGCCACAGACAGGGTGACTACGAGCAGTACTTC. This codes for CASSHRQGDYEQYF. The chain is built from TRBV4-1 and TRBJ2-7; TRBD1 matches 7 bases. The germline CDR1 and CDR2 sequences are MGHRA and YSYEKL. After removal of 3 bases from V and 3 bases from J, the junction contained 5 bases not matched to a gene. There are 14 residues in the CDR3.

Only one count was recorded for this clone. This chain links TRBV2 with TRBJ2-7, with D perhaps matching TRBD2 (5 bases). V was clipped by 5 bases and J by 3 bases, with 17 bases between them. This CDR3 is 15 amino acids long. CDR1 and CDR2 from the germline V gene are SNHLY and FYNNEI. The DNA of the CDR3 is TGTGCCAGCAGTCCCCTCCGGGGTGGCAGCTACGAGCAGTACTTC. Amino acid sequence: CASSPLRGGSYEQYF.

The rearrangement joins TRBV4-3 to TRBJ2-7; TRBD2 aligns across 8 bases. The ends lost 0 bases at V and 0 bases at J; junction bases unmatched: 4. The CDR3 totals 16 residues. Per germline, CDR1 LGHNA and CDR2 YSLEER. Written as DNA, the CDR3 is TGCGCCAGCAGCCAAGAGCGCCTAGCGGGCTCCTACGAGCAGTACTTC. Translating it yields CASSQERLAGSYEQYF.

V usage is TRBV10-3 and J usage is TRBJ1-2; D is possibly TRBD1 (5 bases). Germline V gives CDR1 ENHRY, CDR2 SYGVKD. CDR3 length: 14 amino acids. Trimming left V 6 bases short and J 2 bases short, with 13 bases between. CDR3 coding DNA: TGTGCCATCAGCCTTGACAGACAAAACTATGGCTACACCTTC. It translates to CAISLDRQNYGYTF.